This T cell receptor beta chain was recovered during a study of T cells in women clearing cervical HPV infection. Assay used: immunoSEQ multiplex PCR; TCRdb lists only in-frame clones, some missing. This sample's table reports roughly 40,000 clones. Frequency places this clone as medium-sized. The read terminates 3 residues before the CDR3 end, so the remaining end is supplied by the germline J gene. CDR1 and CDR2 (germline): LNHDA, SQIVND (reference sequence). The CDR3 totals 14 residues. V trimming: 6 bases; J trimming: 6 bases; junction bases outside the gene matches: 6. The receptor was isolated from a woman between 18 and 70 years old with a cervical HPV16 infection that either progressed to CIN3+ or cleared (not recorded which). This chain joins TRBV19 and TRBJ1-2, with 11 bases aligning to TRBD1. The sample taken for sequencing was blood buffy coat. The CDR3 region is CASRTRTGGDGYTF. Partial CDR3 DNA: TGTGCCAGTAGAACAAGGACAGGGGGCGATGGC.